The 15 T cell receptor beta chains below were found in one sample sequenced in a study of prognosis after radiotherapy for stage I lung cancer. With two-round multiplex PCR, TCR beta CDR3 sequences were amplified from genomic DNA. Used in first-round PCR were primers specific to each TRBV and TRBJ gene. TCRdb re-called the multiplex PCR reads with MiXCR, one entry per CDR3 protein. The data hold around 20,000 distinct CDR3 sequences, with roughly 55% observed a single time. The input for sequencing was PBMCs, taken before or after stereotactic body radiation therapy (not recorded which). Receptors were obtained from a donor older than 45 with non-small cell lung cancer.

This clonotype was counted many times. The DNA for the CDR3 is TGTGCCAGCAGCCCCTTCGCTGAGGTTTCTAACTATGGCTACACCTTC. It is translated as CASSPFAEVSNYGYTF. The chain couples TRBV9 to TRBJ1-2; D is ambiguous. V dropped 4 bases and J dropped 0 bases, with 16 bases sitting between them. Germline V gene sequence: CDR1 SGDLS, CDR2 YYNGEE. The CDR3 totals 16 residues.

In its sample, this clonotype was seen many times. Compared with germline, one end of the junction differs, possibly owing to a read error. The chain carries TRBV5-1 and TRBJ1-6, with 7 bases that match TRBD1. Germline assignment: CDR1 SGHRS and CDR2 YFSETQ. This CDR3 has 15 residues. As DNA, the CDR3 is TGCGCCAGCAGCTTGACAGGGGATTTAAGTTCACCCCTCTACTTT. It encodes CASSLTGDLSSPLYF.

This clonotype was seen many times. The chain employs TRBV9 and TRBJ2-5; 8 nucleotides agree with TRBD1. After removal of 0 bases from V and 2 bases from J, the junction contained 3 bases not matched to a gene. The germline gives CDR1 SGDLS, CDR2 YYNGEE. This CDR3 is 15 amino acids long. CDR3 protein: CASSVGWTGQETQYF. The CDR3 DNA follows: TGTGCCAGCAGCGTAGGTTGGACAGGGCAAGAGACCCAGTACTTC.

The gene calls are TRBV6-1 and TRBJ2-7, with D perhaps being TRBD1 or TRBD2 (5 bases each). The V gene lost 4 bases and the J gene lost 4 bases, with 20 bases spanning the gap. CDR1 and CDR2 (germline): MNHNS, SASEGT. The CDR3 totals 16 residues. The CDR3 is CASSGGKGAMGYEQYF. CDR3 DNA: TGTGCCAGCAGTGGAGGGAAAGGGGCTATGGGTTACGAGCAGTACTTC.

In this sample, this clonotype is medium-sized. This chain connects TRBV25-1 to TRBJ2-2, with 8 bases matching TRBD1. This CDR3 is built from 14 residues. Germline V gene lookup returns CDR1 MGHDK and CDR2 SYGVNS. Trimming took 6 bases from V and 7 from J; bases not matched to a gene: 7. In DNA, the CDR3 is TGTGCCAGCAGCAAAACAGGGGGTGTCGGGGAGCTGTTTTTT. Translation: CASSKTGGVGELFF.

The V gene is TRBV2, the J gene TRBJ2-1; 10 bases align to TRBD2. V was clipped by 11 bases and J by 2 bases; unmatched bases: 6. Germline-derived CDR1 and CDR2 are SNHLY and FYNNEI. The CDR3 consists of 14 residues. This CDR3 is CAWTSGITYNEQFF. In DNA form, the CDR3 reads TGTGCCTGGACTAGCGGAATTACCTACAATGAGCAGTTCTTC.

This clonotype qualifies as medium-sized (0.01 to 0.1%). The chain has TRBV11-2 and TRBJ2-3; no firm D call. The V gene lost 4 bases and the J gene lost 2 bases, with 10 bases spanning the gap. The V gene's germline CDR1 is SGHAT and CDR2 FQNNGV. This CDR3 has 14 amino acids. The CDR3 sequence: CASSYGRATDTQYF. The DNA of the CDR3 is TGTGCCAGCAGCTACGGAAGAGCCACAGATACGCAGTATTTT.

The chain has TRBV5-1 and TRBJ2-1, with a tentative D call TRBD2 (5 bases). The CDR3 spans 16 residues. CDR1 SGHRS and CDR2 YFSETQ come from the germline V gene. CDR3 loop: CESSLEAVGTYNEQFF. CDR3 nucleotide sequence: TGCGAAAGCAGCTTGGAGGCCGTTGGGACCTACAATGAGCAGTTCTTC. Full variable domain (rest looked up from reference TRBV5-1 and TRBJ2-1): KAGVTQTPRYLIKTRGQQVTLSCSPISGHRSVSWYQQTPGQGLQFLFEYFSETQRNKGNFPGRFSGRQFSNSRSEMNVSTLELGDSALYLCESSLEAVGTYNEQFFGPGTRLTVL.

This clonotype was observed once. The chain joins TRBV12-3 or TRBV12-4 to TRBJ2-7; 9 bases align to TRBD1. This CDR3 contains 13 residues. The J segment lost 2 bases and the V segment lost 6 bases, leaving 2 bases of the junction unmatched. CDR3 DNA sequence: TGTGCCAGCAGGGGACAGGGTACCTACGAGCAGTACTTC. Translation: CASRGQGTYEQYF.

Relative to its sample, this clonotype is medium-sized. The genes are TRBV11-2 and TRBJ2-1, with TRBD1 matching 8 bases. Per germline, CDR1 SGHAT and CDR2 FQNNGV. CDR3 length equals 15 residues. J lost 5 bases, V lost 6 bases, and 9 bases had no gene match. The CDR3 DNA reads as TGTGCCAGCAGTGCCTCCGGGACAGGACACAATGAGCAGTTCTTC. As protein: CASSASGTGHNEQFF.

As to this clonotype: A far larger clone is off by one base, so a read error is likely. CDR3 nucleotides: TGTGCCAGCAGTGTCACCTCACGTGCTTTCTTT. Amino acids: CASSVTSRAFF. The J gene is TRBJ1-6, the V gene TRBV28; D remains ambiguous. The closer fit of TRBJ1-1 to the DNA end suggests the J call may be wrong. CDR1 and CDR2 (germline): MDHEN, SYDVKM. This CDR3 has 11 residues.

The chain joins TRBV3-1 to TRBJ1-3, with D tentatively TRBD1 (6 bases). V shed 4 bases and J shed 3 bases, with 16 bases lying between them. Germline V gene data show CDR1 as LGHDT and CDR2 as YNNKEL (reference sequence). This CDR3 has 16 residues. The CDR3 nucleotides read TGTGCCAGCAGCCCTCCTATCAGGGGAGATGGAAACACCATATATTTT. Its protein product is CASSPPIRGDGNTIYF.

This clonotype is labeled as medium-sized. The chain has TRBV20-1 and TRBJ2-7, with 9 bases matching TRBD1. V lost 3 bases to trimming and J lost 5 bases; unmatched junction nucleotides: 8. Germline CDR1 reads DFQATT; CDR2 reads SNEGSKA (reference sequence). The CDR3 is made up of 14 amino acids. The DNA for the CDR3 is TGCAGTGCTAGCAGAGCGACAGGGGGGGACGAGCAGTACTTC. This encodes CSASRATGGDEQYF.

The J gene is TRBJ1-5, the V gene TRBV19, with TRBD1 identical over 9 bases. Germline V gene sequence: CDR1 LNHDA, CDR2 SQIVND (reference sequence). With 4 bases clipped from V and 0 bases from J, the junction kept 10 bases outside the gene matches. The CDR3 is made up of 18 amino acids. Written as DNA, the CDR3 is TGTGCCAGTAGTAACGGGGACAGGGCACTCTTTAGCAATCAGCCCCAGCATTTT. Translation gives CASSNGDRALFSNQPQHF.

Relative to its sample, this clonotype is medium-sized. The J gene is TRBJ1-2, the V gene TRBV20-1, with 7 bases that match TRBD1. Germline V gene data show CDR1 as DFQATT and CDR2 as SNEGSKA (reference sequence). Germline trimming cut 2 bases from V and 6 bases from J; bases unmatched to any gene: 12. This CDR3 comprises 15 residues. The CDR3 DNA is TGCAGTGCTAGAAATCCGGTGGACAGGAAAAATGGCTACACCTTC. Protein: CSARNPVDRKNGYTF.